A selection of T cell receptor beta chains follows, all from one sample in a study of blood T cell repertoires in COVID-19. TCRdb's table, derived via immunoSEQ multiplex PCR, lists solely in-frame clones and lacks some. The sample gives some 150,000 clones, approximately 81% of which show up once; around 1.1% is in the top ten. Sequencing used peripheral blood. All receptors come from a man aged 35-49 years with acute or convalescent COVID-19. Each CDR3 is given with its conserved first and last residue. A D gene is named only where the DNA matches it firmly. Rows give clone size only sometimes, using once, few, many, or a class for an expanded clone.

clone size: NA
J gene: TRBJ2-2
V gene: TRBV29-1
D gene: TRBD1
CDR3 DNA: TGCAGCGTTGGACAGGGACGGGGGGAGCTGTTTTTT
CDR3 protein: CSVGQGRGELFF

clone size: NA
J gene: TRBJ2-5
V gene: TRBV24-1
D gene: NA
CDR3 DNA: TGTGCCACCAGTGATTTGTCGCGGGGCAAGAACCAAGAGACCCAGTACTTC
CDR3 protein: CATSDLSRGKNQETQYF

clone size: once
J gene: TRBJ2-7
V gene: TRBV6-1
D gene: TRBD1
CDR3 DNA: TGTGCCAGCAGTGACCGGGACAGGGGAATTATACTTAGTTACGAGCAGTACTTC
CDR3 protein: CASSDRDRGIILSYEQYF

clone size: NA
J gene: TRBJ1-2
V gene: TRBV10-3
D gene: NA
CDR3 DNA: TGTGCCATCAGTGAATCGGAGTATCATGGCTACACCTTC
CDR3 protein: CAISESEYHGYTF

clone size: NA
J gene: TRBJ1-5
V gene: TRBV18
D gene: NA
CDR3 DNA: TGTGCCAGCTCACGATCAGATTGGGCTCAGCCCCAGCATTTT
CDR3 protein: CASSRSDWAQPQHF

clone size: NA
J gene: TRBJ1-2
V gene: TRBV7-2
D gene: TRBD1
CDR3 DNA: TGTGCCAGCAGCTTAAGGACAGGTACTTCAAGTCACTATGGCTACACCTTC
CDR3 protein: CASSLRTGTSSHYGYTF

clone size: few
J gene: TRBJ1-5
V gene: TRBV7-2
D gene: NA
CDR3 DNA: TGTGCCAGCAGCCAAACAGGGTATAGCAATCAGCCCCAGCATTTT
CDR3 protein: CASSQTGYSNQPQHF

clone size: NA
J gene: TRBJ1-2
V gene: TRBV6-5
D gene: TRBD1
CDR3 DNA: TGTGCCAGCCATCAGGGGGCGGTCTACTATGGCTACACCTTC
CDR3 protein: CASHQGAVYYGYTF

clone size: few
J gene: TRBJ2-7
V gene: TRBV20-1
D gene: NA
CDR3 DNA: TGCAGTGCTAATGGCGGCCACGAGCAGTACTTC
CDR3 protein: CSANGGHEQYF

clone size: NA
J gene: TRBJ1-1
V gene: TRBV7-2
D gene: NA
CDR3 DNA: TGTGCCAGCAGCCTGATAATTGTAAGAGACACTGAAGCTTTCTTT
CDR3 protein: CASSLIIVRDTEAFF

clone size: once
J gene: TRBJ2-5
V gene: TRBV28
D gene: NA
CDR3 DNA: TGTGCCAGCAGTTTATCCGGGCAAGAGACCCAGTACTTC
CDR3 protein: CASSLSGQETQYF

clone size: NA
J gene: TRBJ1-2
V gene: TRBV19
D gene: NA
CDR3 DNA: TGTGCCAGTAGTACAACCCCAGGGGAAAAGGCGCATGGCTACACCTTC
CDR3 protein: CASSTTPGEKAHGYTF

clone size: NA
J gene: TRBJ1-4
V gene: TRBV27
D gene: NA
CDR3 DNA: TGTGCCAGCAGTTTACAGGGTCCCAATGAAAAACTGTTTTTT
CDR3 protein: CASSLQGPNEKLFF

clone size: NA
J gene: TRBJ2-7
V gene: TRBV5-4
D gene: NA
CDR3 DNA: TGTGCCAGCAGCTTCAGGGGTTCTACCTACGAGCAGTACTTC
CDR3 protein: CASSFRGSTYEQYF

clone size: NA
J gene: TRBJ1-5
V gene: TRBV7-9
D gene: NA
CDR3 DNA: TGTGCCAGCAGCCCCCCCAGGGCCGTCGGTTATAGCAATCAGCCCCAGCATTTT
CDR3 protein: CASSPPRAVGYSNQPQHF

clone size: NA
J gene: TRBJ2-5
V gene: TRBV6-1
D gene: TRBD1
CDR3 DNA: TGTGCCAGCAGTGAAGGAGGACAGGGGCAGACCCAGTACTTC
CDR3 protein: CASSEGGQGQTQYF

clone size: NA
J gene: TRBJ2-5
V gene: TRBV19
D gene: TRBD2
CDR3 DNA: TGTGCCAGTAGTTCGGGACTAGCGGGGGGACAGACCCAGTACTTC
CDR3 protein: CASSSGLAGGQTQYF

clone size: NA
J gene: TRBJ1-4
V gene: TRBV5-1
D gene: NA
CDR3 DNA: TGCGCCAGCAGCTTGGGACAGCCTAATGAAAAACTGTTTTTT
CDR3 protein: CASSLGQPNEKLFF

clone size: NA
J gene: TRBJ2-1
V gene: TRBV7-6
D gene: TRBD1
CDR3 DNA: TGTGCCAGCAGCCCAGGACAGGGATCCTACAATGAGCAGTTCTTC
CDR3 protein: CASSPGQGSYNEQFF

clone size: few
J gene: TRBJ2-2
V gene: TRBV7-9
D gene: TRBD1
CDR3 DNA: TGTGCCAGCGACTGGACAGGGAGGTACACCGGGGAGCTGTTTTTT
CDR3 protein: CASDWTGRYTGELFF

clone size: NA
J gene: TRBJ1-5
V gene: TRBV20-1
D gene: TRBD1
CDR3 DNA: TGCAGTGCTAGTTGGGCAGGGGGAACGCCCCAGCATTTT
CDR3 protein: CSASWAGGTPQHF

clone size: few
J gene: TRBJ2-1
V gene: TRBV12-5
D gene: NA
CDR3 DNA: TGTGCTAGTGGCACCCCGGACAATGAGCAGTTCTTC
CDR3 protein: CASGTPDNEQFF

clone size: NA
J gene: TRBJ2-6
V gene: TRBV30
D gene: TRBD1
CDR3 DNA: TGTGCCTCAACACAGGGGCCATACTCTGGGGCCAACGTCCTGACTTTC
CDR3 protein: CASTQGPYSGANVLTF

clone size: few
J gene: TRBJ1-5
V gene: TRBV5-5
D gene: TRBD1
CDR3 DNA: TGTGCCAGCAGTCAGATCTCGGGACAGGGTACTTATCGCAATCAGCCCCAGCATTTT
CDR3 protein: CASSQISGQGTYRNQPQHF

clone size: NA
J gene: TRBJ1-3
V gene: TRBV9
D gene: NA
CDR3 DNA: TGTGCCAGCAGCGACCTGGGGGGGGGCGGAAACACCATATATTTT
CDR3 protein: CASSDLGGGGNTIYF

clone size: few
J gene: TRBJ2-3
V gene: TRBV2
D gene: NA
CDR3 DNA: TGTGCCAGCCTTGCGATCAGCACAGATACGCAGTATTTT
CDR3 protein: CASLAISTDTQYF

clone size: few
J gene: TRBJ2-1
V gene: TRBV6-5
D gene: TRBD2
CDR3 DNA: TGTGCCAGCACCGACCGGGGGGAACAGTTCTTC
CDR3 protein: CASTDRGEQFF

clone size: NA
J gene: TRBJ1-4
V gene: TRBV27
D gene: NA
CDR3 DNA: TGTGCCAGCAGTAAAGAGGGAGGGCAAAGGATTGCAACTAATGAAAAACTGTTTTTT
CDR3 protein: CASSKEGGQRIATNEKLFF

clone size: NA
J gene: TRBJ2-1
V gene: TRBV5-6
D gene: TRBD2
CDR3 DNA: TGTGCCAGCAGCTTAGGCGGGGGACCCTTGCGGAAGCAGTTCTTC
CDR3 protein: CASSLGGGPLRKQFF

clone size: NA
J gene: TRBJ2-2
V gene: TRBV6-4
D gene: NA
CDR3 DNA: TGTGCCAGCAGTGAAGCCGCCGTCGGGGAGCTGTTTTTT
CDR3 protein: CASSEAAVGELFF

clone size: NA
J gene: TRBJ2-5
V gene: TRBV7-3
D gene: TRBD1
CDR3 DNA: TGTGCCAGCAGCTTCTCAGGGACAGTTGAAGAGACCCAGTACTTC
CDR3 protein: CASSFSGTVEETQYF

clone size: NA
J gene: TRBJ2-3
V gene: TRBV24-1
D gene: TRBD1
CDR3 DNA: TGTGCCACCAGTGATCGGACAGGGGGCGGCACAGATACGCAGTATTTT
CDR3 protein: CATSDRTGGGTDTQYF

clone size: NA
J gene: TRBJ1-1
V gene: TRBV7-3
D gene: NA
CDR3 DNA: TGTGCCAGCAGCCCTCGAGGAGAGAACACTGAAGCTTTCTTT
CDR3 protein: CASSPRGENTEAFF

clone size: NA
J gene: TRBJ2-1
V gene: TRBV3-1/TRBV3-2
D gene: NA
CDR3 DNA: TGTGCCAGCAGCCAAGAGGTAGCTTTGAGTGAGCAGTTCTTC
CDR3 protein: CASSQEVALSEQFF

clone size: few
J gene: TRBJ2-1
V gene: TRBV5-4
D gene: TRBD1
CDR3 DNA: TGTGCCAGCAGCCAAAGACAGGGGTACAATGAGCAGTTCTTC
CDR3 protein: CASSQRQGYNEQFF

clone size: NA
J gene: TRBJ1-2
V gene: TRBV5-5
D gene: NA
CDR3 DNA: TGTGCCAGCAGCTTGGCCAGTCCGGGGTTAGTTCGGTATGGCTACACCTTC
CDR3 protein: CASSLASPGLVRYGYTF

clone size: NA
J gene: TRBJ1-2
V gene: TRBV2
D gene: TRBD1
CDR3 DNA: TGTGCCAGCCACAGGGGGACAGACTATGGCTACACCTTC
CDR3 protein: CASHRGTDYGYTF

clone size: NA
J gene: TRBJ1-2
V gene: TRBV4-1
D gene: NA
CDR3 DNA: TGCGCCAGCAGCCGCGCGGGGGGCAGGAGTGGCTATGGCTACACCTTC
CDR3 protein: CASSRAGGRSGYGYTF

clone size: NA
J gene: TRBJ1-5
V gene: TRBV29-1
D gene: TRBD1
CDR3 DNA: TGCAGCGTCCTCCAGACAGGGAATCAGCCCCAGCATTTT
CDR3 protein: CSVLQTGNQPQHF

clone size: NA
J gene: TRBJ1-2
V gene: TRBV3-1/TRBV3-2
D gene: TRBD1
CDR3 DNA: TGTGCCAGCAGCCATGGGACAGGGGGCGGTTATGGCTACACCTTC
CDR3 protein: CASSHGTGGGYGYTF

clone size: NA
J gene: TRBJ1-1
V gene: TRBV30
D gene: NA
CDR3 DNA: TGTGCCTGGGGGAGGGACACTGAAGCTTTCTTT
CDR3 protein: CAWGRDTEAFF

clone size: NA
J gene: TRBJ2-5
V gene: TRBV5-1
D gene: TRBD2
CDR3 DNA: TGCGCCAGCAGCTTGGCGGCTAGCGGGGTCCAAGAGACCCAGTACTTC
CDR3 protein: CASSLAASGVQETQYF

clone size: NA
J gene: TRBJ2-3
V gene: TRBV6-2/TRBV6-3
D gene: TRBD2
CDR3 DNA: TGTGCCAGCAGTCCCATGACTAGCGGGGGCAAATTCACCCTATTT
CDR3 protein: CASSPMTSGGKFTLF